This TCR beta chain stems from a study of blood T cell repertoires in COVID-19. Study in general: Sources were T cells, B-cell-depleted T cells, or PBMCs; the material itself was cDNA or gDNA.

In the original analysis: Reference gene primer amplification in the assay estimated nucleated cell counts. Measured with immunoSEQ multiplex PCR; TCRdb has only the in-frame clones, and not every one. V, J and clone size reflect that table, while D and trimming were determined from the DNA. The repertoire includes roughly 300,000 clones, around 86% of them detected once, and roughly 1.6% sits in the top ten. Germline CDR1 reads MNHEY; CDR2 reads SVGEGT. V lost 5 bases and J 5 bases, leaving 15 bases between the germline ends. CDR3 size: 15 residues. This clonotype originated in a woman aged 40 to 49 who had recovered from COVID-19. Specimen: peripheral blood. This rearrangement joins TRBV6-2 or TRBV6-3 to TRBJ2-2; possible D gene TRBD2, 5 bases. The CDR3 nucleotides read TGTGCCAGCAGTGCGAGGCGGGTTCTAACCGGGGAGCTGTTTTTT. It encodes CASSARRVLTGELFF.